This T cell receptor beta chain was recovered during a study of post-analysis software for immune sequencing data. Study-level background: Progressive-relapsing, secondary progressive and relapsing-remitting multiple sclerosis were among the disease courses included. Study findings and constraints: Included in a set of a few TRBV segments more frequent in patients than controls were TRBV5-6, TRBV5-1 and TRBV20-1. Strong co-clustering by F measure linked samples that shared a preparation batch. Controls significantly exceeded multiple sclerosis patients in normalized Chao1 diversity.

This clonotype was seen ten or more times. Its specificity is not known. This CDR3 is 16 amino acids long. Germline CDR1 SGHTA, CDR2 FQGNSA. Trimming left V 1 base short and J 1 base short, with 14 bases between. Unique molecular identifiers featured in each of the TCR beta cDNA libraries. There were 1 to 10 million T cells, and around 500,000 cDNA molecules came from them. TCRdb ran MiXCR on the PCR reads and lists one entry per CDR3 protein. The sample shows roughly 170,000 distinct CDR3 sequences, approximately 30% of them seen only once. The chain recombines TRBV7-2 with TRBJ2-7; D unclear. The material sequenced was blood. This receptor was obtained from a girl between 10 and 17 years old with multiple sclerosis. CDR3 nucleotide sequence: TGTGCCAGCAGCTTAGGGTCCTCGCGCCTATCCTACGAGCAGTACTTC. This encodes CASSLGSSRLSYEQYF.